These 26 T cell receptor beta chains share one sample of origin, sequenced in a study of Graves' ophthalmopathy and Graves' hyperthyroidism. The authors amplified TCR beta CDR3 regions from RNA transcripts. In the first round, RT-PCR was carried out with HTBI primers, and a multiplex PCR formed the second round. TCRdb itself ran the multiplex PCR reads through MiXCR, one entry per CDR3 protein. The data show 40,000 to 50,000 distinct CDR3 sequences, more than 45% seen once. Sequenced material: peripheral blood. The receptor set was obtained from an adult man with Graves' ophthalmopathy.

With respect to this clonotype: One junction end disagrees with the germline gene, perhaps due to a read error. This chain links TRBV24-1 with TRBJ2-1; D may be TRBD1 (6 bases). CDR1 and CDR2 (germline): KGHDR, SFDVKD. There are 16 residues in the CDR3. The CDR3 coding sequence is TGTGCCGCTAGTGATTTGCAACGAGGGGGTGCGAATGAGCGGTTCTTC. Encoded protein: CAASDLQRGGANERFF.

The J gene is TRBJ1-2, the V gene TRBV10-3; the D gene is possibly TRBD1 (5 bases). Deletions cut 3 bases from V and 10 bases from J, with 12 bases between. The CDR3 extends over 12 amino acids. The germline V gene has CDR1 ENHRY and CDR2 SYGVKD. The CDR3 DNA follows: TGTGCCATCAGTGATTGGGGGGATCCCTACACCTTC. Protein: CAISDWGDPYTF.

In this sample, this clonotype turned up many times. The V call is TRBV6-1, the J call TRBJ2-1; D is possibly TRBD2 (6 bases). Germline V gives CDR1 MNHNS, CDR2 SASEGT. Between the trimmed V and J ends, which lost 4 bases and 6 bases, there was a span of 16 bases. The CDR3 totals 15 residues. The CDR3 sequence is CASSVAENPVNEQFF. CDR3 DNA: TGTGCCAGCAGTGTAGCGGAAAACCCCGTCAATGAGCAGTTCTTC.

This clonotype was found many times. The CDR3 region is CASSVLGGGTDTQYF. DNA of the CDR3: TGTGCCAGCAGCGTATTGGGCGGGGGCACAGATACGCAGTATTTT. V usage is TRBV9 and J usage is TRBJ2-3; the D gene is possibly TRBD2 (6 bases). Trimming left V 1 base short and J 1 base short, with 10 bases between. The CDR3 is 15 amino acids. Looked up from germline, CDR1 is SGDLS and CDR2 is YYNGEE.

This clonotype was detected only once. The chain couples TRBV11-2 to TRBJ2-7; 9 bases are shared with TRBD2. J was trimmed by 2 bases and V by 10 bases; bases with no gene match: 12. CDR1 SGHAT and CDR2 FQNNGV come from the germline V gene. The length of the CDR3 is 15 residues. The CDR3, as DNA: TGTGCCACCAATAGCAGGACTAGCGATACCTACGAGCAGTACTTC. This codes for CATNSRTSDTYEQYF.

This clonotype was found many times. This chain joins TRBV24-1 and TRBJ2-3; TRBD1 agrees at 9 bases. V dropped 3 bases and J dropped 5; count of bases not matched to a gene: 5. In germline, CDR1 is KGHDR, CDR2 SFDVKD. CDR3 length: 15 amino acids. The CDR3 reads CATSDPTGGIDTQYF. For the CDR3, the DNA is TGTGCCACCAGTGATCCGACAGGGGGAATAGATACGCAGTATTTT.

The V gene is TRBV15, the J gene TRBJ2-3; no reliable D call. Trimming removed 1 base at V and 4 bases at J, with 9 bases between. Looked up from germline, CDR1 is LNHNV and CDR2 is YYDKDF (reference sequence). The CDR3 spans 14 residues. The chain's CDR3 is CATSRASLSDTQYF. In nucleotides, the CDR3 is TGTGCCACCAGCAGAGCCTCCCTATCAGATACGCAGTATTTT.

The rearrangement joins TRBV5-4 to TRBJ1-2, with TRBD1 as a possible D gene (5 bases). The germline CDR1 and CDR2 sequences are SGHNT and YYREEE (reference sequence). CDR3 size: 15 residues. The ends were cut back, 5 bases at V and 3 bases at J, with 17 bases in the middle. Written as DNA, the CDR3 is TGTGCCAGCAGTTCCAGGGCCTCCTTTGACTATGGCTACACCTTC. Its protein is CASSSRASFDYGYTF. Supplemented by reference TRBV5-4 and TRBJ1-2, the full variable domain reads ETGVTQSPTHLIKTRGQQVTLRCSSQSGHNTVSWYQQALGQGPQFIFQYYREEENGRGNFPPRFSGLQFPNYSSELNVNALELDDSALYLCASSSRASFDYGYTFGSGTRLTVV.

The genes are TRBV19 and TRBJ2-5, with TRBD2 matching 8 bases. Trimming took 5 bases from V and 9 from J; bases not matched to a gene: 17. The germline V gene has CDR1 LNHDA and CDR2 SQIVND (reference sequence). This CDR3 spans 16 amino acids. CDR3 bases: TGTGCCAGTAGTTCGCCGACCAGCGGGGGTGGGAAGGCCCAGTACTTC. Protein product: CASSSPTSGGGKAQYF.

With respect to this clonotype: A junction boundary mismatches the germline segment, possibly from a read error. This chain uses TRBV5-5 with TRBJ1-2, with TRBD1 as a possible D gene (6 bases). CDR1 and CDR2 (germline): SGHKS, YYEKEE (reference sequence). The CDR3 totals 12 residues. The CDR3 protein is CASSFSGGGYTF. Written as DNA, the CDR3 is TGCGCCAGCAGCTTTTCGGGGGGCGGCTACACCTTC.

This clonotype was observed many times. The V gene is TRBV4-3, the J gene TRBJ2-5; TRBD1 is a possible D gene (6 bases). Trimming took 1 base from V and 4 from J, leaving 13 bases between them. The CDR3 sequence is 15 residues long. Germline V gene sequence: CDR1 LGHNA, CDR2 YSLEER. In DNA, the CDR3 is TGCGCCAGCAGCCAAGGCACACAGGGACGAGAGACCCAGTACTTC. Amino acid sequence: CASSQGTQGRETQYF.

The table lists this clonotype with a count of one. One junction end disagrees with the germline gene, perhaps due to a read error. V is TRBV6-4 and J is TRBJ2-3; possible D gene TRBD1, 6 bases. The CDR3 is 13 amino acids. Germline V gives CDR1 MRHNA, CDR2 SNTAGT. The CDR3 nucleotides are TGTGCTAGCAGTGACAAAGGGGGAGATACGCAGTATTTT. Translation gives CASSDKGGDTQYF.

The rearrangement uses TRBV29-1 and TRBJ1-5; D may be TRBD1 (5 bases). V lost 4 bases to trimming and J lost 7 bases, with 20 bases between them. Germline CDR1 reads SQVTM; CDR2 reads ANQGSEA. This CDR3 spans 15 amino acids. Written as DNA, the CDR3 is TGCAGCGTTGCTGTGGACACTCGACCTGGGCAGCCCCAGCATTTT. Its translation: CSVAVDTRPGQPQHF.

Of note for this clonotype: This is likely a read error, given that the CDR3 carries no conserved phenylalanine or tryptophan at its end. The rearrangement links TRBV5-1 to TRBJ1-2; TRBD1 is a possible D gene (5 bases). The CDR3 is made up of 14 amino acids. The V gene's germline CDR1 is SGHRS and CDR2 YFSETQ. DNA for the CDR3: TGTGCCAGCAGTGTCAGGGTCTTCGGCTATGGCTACACCTTG. Translated, it gives CASSVRVFGYGYTL.

For this clonotype: It is likely a read error, because the conserved phenylalanine at the end of the CDR3 is missing. No DNA is shown, since the ends of the CDR3 on it are uncertain; the CDR3 is the one TCRdb lists. CDR3 amino acids: CSDPTLAG. The V and J genes are TRBV20-1 and TRBJ1-2. The germline CDR1 and CDR2 sequences are DFQATT and SNEGSKA (reference sequence). The CDR3 has 8 residues if both end residues are counted.

This clonotype has a count of ten or more. This chain uses TRBV7-6 with TRBJ2-2; 8 nucleotides agree with TRBD2. Per germline, CDR1 SGHVS and CDR2 FNYEAQ. Trimming took 6 bases from V and 5 from J; bases not matched to a gene: 17. This CDR3 has 18 amino acids. The CDR3 DNA follows: TGTGCCAGCAGTCCTAGTACCACGGGGGGGGGCCTGACCGGGGAGCTGTTTTTT. Its protein product is CASSPSTTGGGLTGELFF.

This clonotype was found many times. The V gene is TRBV5-6, the J gene TRBJ1-6, with D maybe TRBD1 (5 bases). V was trimmed by 1 base and J by 9 bases, leaving 14 bases between them. This CDR3 region has 15 residues. Germline V gene sequence: CDR1 SGHDT, CDR2 YYEEEE. The CDR3 reads CASSLPGRRGSPLHF. CDR3 DNA: TGTGCCAGCAGCTTGCCTGGCAGGAGGGGTTCACCCCTCCACTTT.

By share, this clonotype ranks as medium-sized. The gene calls are TRBV9 and TRBJ1-2, with TRBD1 matching 7 bases. The CDR3 runs 15 residues. V lost 0 bases, J lost 4 bases, and 6 bases stayed unmatched. Germline CDR1 reads SGDLS; CDR2 reads YYNGEE. In DNA form, the CDR3 reads TGTGCCAGCAGCGTAGCGACAGGGCCTTCCTATGGCTACACCTTC. Residues: CASSVATGPSYGYTF.

The V and J genes are TRBV6-5 and TRBJ2-7; no reliable D call. The CDR3 length is 9 residues. The ends were cut back, 4 bases at V and 9 bases at J, with 4 bases in the middle. Germline loops: CDR1 MNHEY, CDR2 SVGAGI. Here the CDR3 reads CASSFGQYF. The CDR3 DNA follows: TGTGCCAGCAGTTTCGGGCAGTACTTC.

V and J are TRBV20-1 and TRBJ2-1, with TRBD1 as a possible D gene (7 bases). Germline V gene lookup returns CDR1 DFQATT and CDR2 SNEGSKA (reference sequence). V shed 2 bases and J shed 15 bases, with 14 bases lying between them. The CDR3 consists of 11 residues. CDR3 in amino acids: CSARLQGRRFF. The CDR3 bases are TGCAGTGCTAGATTACAGGGGAGGAGGTTCTTC.

V usage is TRBV5-6 and J usage is TRBJ1-2, with D possibly TRBD1 on 6 matching bases. V lost 2 bases, J lost 6 bases, and 11 bases lay in between. The germline V gene encodes CDR1 SGHDT and CDR2 YYEEEE. The CDR3 extends over 13 amino acids. CDR3 loop: CASSLGGGHGYTF. The CDR3 coding sequence is TGTGCCAGCAGCTTAGGCGGGGGGCATGGCTACACCTTC.

The CDR3: CASSFTGDSYEQYF. CDR3 bases: TGTGCCAGCAGTTTCACAGGGGACTCCTACGAGCAGTACTTC. This rearrangement joins TRBV12-3 or TRBV12-4 to TRBJ2-7; 7 nucleotides line up with TRBD1. The CDR3 has 14 amino acids. The trim removed 3 bases at V and 0 bases at J, leaving 2 bases unmatched.

The CDR3 nucleotides read TGTGCCACCAGCAGCCAGGGAGCTAGCGGGAGAACCTACAATGAGCAGTTCTTC. Translating it yields CATSSQGASGRTYNEQFF. The chain combines TRBV15 with TRBJ2-1; TRBD2 aligns across 10 bases. Germline V gene lookup returns CDR1 LNHNV and CDR2 YYDKDF (reference sequence). This CDR3 spans 18 amino acids. The V segment lost 3 bases and the J segment 2 bases; nucleotides outside the gene matches: 10.

About this clonotype itself: This may arise from a read error, as a much more abundant clone is one base away. Here the CDR3 DNA reads TGTGCCTGGGCCGGGACTAGTGAAAAACTGTTTTTT. Its protein product is CAWAGTSEKLFF. The J gene is TRBJ1-4, the V gene TRBV30; D may be TRBD1 (5 bases). The CDR3 length is 12 residues. From germline, CDR1 is GTSNPN and CDR2 SVGIG (reference sequence).

Remarks on this clonotype: The junction and the germline gene differ at one end; a read error may be behind it. This chain connects TRBV7-2 to TRBJ1-2, with D perhaps TRBD1 (5 bases). CDR3 length: 13 amino acids. Germline assignment: CDR1 SGHTA and CDR2 FQGNSA. DNA of the CDR3: TGCGCCAGCAGTCTGGACACGTCCTATGGCTACACCTTC. Translation gives CASSLDTSYGYTF.

In this sample, this clonotype turned up many times. This sequence joins TRBV20-1 and TRBJ2-7; TRBD1 matches 10 bases. Per the germline V gene, CDR1 is DFQATT and CDR2 is SNEGSKA (reference sequence). This CDR3 region has 14 residues. The V gene end was trimmed by 6 bases and the J gene end by 1 base; junction bases not matched to a gene: 6. The CDR3 protein is CSASGQGVSYEQYF. DNA for the CDR3: TGCAGTGCCAGCGGACAGGGGGTTTCCTACGAGCAGTACTTC.